This passage covers 3 T cell receptor beta chains from one sample sequenced in a study of cytomegalovirus exposure and HLA in healthy donors. Researchers ran the PCR with 60 Vbeta and 13 Jbeta primers. Generated by immunoSEQ multiplex PCR, the TCRdb table keeps only in-frame clones and is missing some. This table has 180,000 or so clones, 80% appearing once. The sample consisted of PBMCs. Source of these receptors: a woman between 50 and 59 years old in good health and CMV-seropositive.

This chain uses TRBV19 with TRBJ2-7; 9 positions match TRBD2. V lost 3 bases and J lost 0; bases outside the gene matches: 9. The CDR3 is 17 amino acids. Per germline, CDR1 LNHDA and CDR2 SQIVND (reference sequence). The chain's CDR3 is CASSIRASGMFSYEQYF. The CDR3 DNA follows: TGTGCCAGTAGTATCCGGGCTAGCGGGATGTTCTCCTACGAGCAGTACTTC.

This chain links TRBV30 with TRBJ1-6; TRBD1 matches at 8 bases. The CDR3 sequence is 12 residues long. V trimming: 5 bases; J trimming: 8 bases; junction bases outside the gene matches: 2. The germline V gene encodes CDR1 GTSNPN and CDR2 SVGIG (reference sequence). The CDR3: CAWGQGYSPLHF. The CDR3 DNA is TGTGCCTGGGGACAGGGTTATTCACCCCTCCACTTT.

The chain links TRBV6-6 to TRBJ1-2; D is undetermined. V was cut by 0 bases and J by 6 bases, with 17 bases left in between. Germline loops: CDR1 MNHNY, CDR2 SVGAGI (reference sequence). The CDR3 sequence is 16 residues long. CDR3 DNA: TGTGCCAGCAGTTACTCGGAGGGCGCGGCGAACAATGGCTACACCTTC. This translates into CASSYSEGAANNGYTF.